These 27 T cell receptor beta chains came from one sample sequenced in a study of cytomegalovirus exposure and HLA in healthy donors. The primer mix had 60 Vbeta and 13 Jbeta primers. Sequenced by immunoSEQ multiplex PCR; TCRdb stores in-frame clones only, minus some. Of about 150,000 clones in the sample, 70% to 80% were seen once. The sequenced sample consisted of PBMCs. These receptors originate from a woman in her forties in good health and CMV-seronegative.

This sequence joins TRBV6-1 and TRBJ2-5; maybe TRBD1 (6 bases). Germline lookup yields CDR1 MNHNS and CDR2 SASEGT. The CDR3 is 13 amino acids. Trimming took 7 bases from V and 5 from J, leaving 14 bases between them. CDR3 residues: CASTEGVGETQYF. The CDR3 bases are TGTGCCAGCACCGAGGGGGTTGGGGAGACCCAGTACTTC.

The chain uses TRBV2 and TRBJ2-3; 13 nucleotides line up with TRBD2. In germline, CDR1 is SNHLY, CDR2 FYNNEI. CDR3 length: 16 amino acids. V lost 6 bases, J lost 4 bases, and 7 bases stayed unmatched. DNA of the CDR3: TGTGCCAGCAGCTACACTAGCGGGGGGGCATCAGATACGCAGTATTTT. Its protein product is CASSYTSGGASDTQYF. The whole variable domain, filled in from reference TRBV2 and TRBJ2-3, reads EPEVTQTPSHQVTQMGQEVILRCVPISNHLYFYWYRQILGQKVEFLVSFYNNEISEKSEIFDDQFSVERPDGSNFTLKIRSTKLEDSAMYFCASSYTSGGASDTQYFGPGTRLTVL.

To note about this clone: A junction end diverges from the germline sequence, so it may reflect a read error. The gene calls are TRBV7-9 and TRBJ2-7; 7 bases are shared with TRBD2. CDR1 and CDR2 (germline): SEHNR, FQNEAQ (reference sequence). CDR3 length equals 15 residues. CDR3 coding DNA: TGTTCCAGCAGCTTAGAGGCTAGCGGAGACTACGAGCAGTACTTC. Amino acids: CSSSLEASGDYEQYF.

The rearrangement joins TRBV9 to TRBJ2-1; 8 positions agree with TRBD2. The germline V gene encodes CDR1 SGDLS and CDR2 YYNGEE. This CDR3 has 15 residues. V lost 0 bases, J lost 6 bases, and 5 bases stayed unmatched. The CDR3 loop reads CASSVDGREANEQFF. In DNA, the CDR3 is TGTGCCAGCAGCGTAGACGGGAGGGAGGCCAATGAGCAGTTCTTC.

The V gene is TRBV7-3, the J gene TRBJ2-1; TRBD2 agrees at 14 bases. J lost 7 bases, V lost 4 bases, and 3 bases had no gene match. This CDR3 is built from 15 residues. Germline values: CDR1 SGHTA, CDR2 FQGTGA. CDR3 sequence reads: CASSSTSGRENEQFF. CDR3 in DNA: TGTGCCAGCAGCTCGACTAGCGGGAGGGAGAATGAGCAGTTCTTC.

The CDR3 coding sequence is TGTGCCAGCAGCCCCTCGGCTGGACAGGGGGCTGGTGAGCAGTTCTTC. This gives the protein CASSPSAGQGAGEQFF. This chain joins TRBV7-6 and TRBJ2-1, with 11 bases identical to TRBD1. V lost 5 bases, J lost 9 bases, and 12 bases stayed unmatched. The CDR3 is 16 amino acids. The germline gives CDR1 SGHVS, CDR2 FNYEAQ.

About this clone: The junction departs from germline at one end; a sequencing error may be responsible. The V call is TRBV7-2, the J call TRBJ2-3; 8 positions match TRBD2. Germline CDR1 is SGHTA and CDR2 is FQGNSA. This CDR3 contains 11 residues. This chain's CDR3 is CASSSERGRDF. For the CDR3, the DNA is TGTGCCAGCAGCTCGGAGCGGGGGAGGGACTTT.

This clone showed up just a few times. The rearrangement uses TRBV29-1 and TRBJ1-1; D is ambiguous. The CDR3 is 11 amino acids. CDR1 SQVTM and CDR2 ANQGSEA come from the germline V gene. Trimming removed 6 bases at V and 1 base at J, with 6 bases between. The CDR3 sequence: CSVTGNTEAFF. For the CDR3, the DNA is TGCAGCGTAACCGGGAACACTGAAGCTTTCTTT.

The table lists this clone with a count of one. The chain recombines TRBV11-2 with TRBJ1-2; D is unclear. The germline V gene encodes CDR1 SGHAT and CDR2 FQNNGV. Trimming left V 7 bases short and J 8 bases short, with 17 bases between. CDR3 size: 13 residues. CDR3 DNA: TGTGCCAGCACTTCCAGGCCCGGAGGAGGCTACACCTTC. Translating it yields CASTSRPGGGYTF.

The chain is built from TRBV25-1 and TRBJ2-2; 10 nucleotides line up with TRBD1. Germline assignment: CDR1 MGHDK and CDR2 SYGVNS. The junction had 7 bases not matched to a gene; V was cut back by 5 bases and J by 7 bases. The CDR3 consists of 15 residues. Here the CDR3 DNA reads TGTGCCAGCAGTCACCGACAGGGGGCAAGCGGGGAGCTGTTTTTT. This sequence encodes CASSHRQGASGELFF.

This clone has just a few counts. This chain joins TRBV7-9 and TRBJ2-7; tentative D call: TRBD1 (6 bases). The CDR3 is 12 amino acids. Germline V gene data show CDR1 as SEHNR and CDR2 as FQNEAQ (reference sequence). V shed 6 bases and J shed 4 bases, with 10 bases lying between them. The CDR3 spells CASRLDSYEQYF. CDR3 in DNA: TGTGCCAGCAGACTGGACAGTTACGAGCAGTACTTC.

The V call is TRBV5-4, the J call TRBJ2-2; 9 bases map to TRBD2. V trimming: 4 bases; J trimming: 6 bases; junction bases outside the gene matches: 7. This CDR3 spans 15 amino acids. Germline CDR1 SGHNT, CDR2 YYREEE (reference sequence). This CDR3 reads CASSPSGGRAGELFF. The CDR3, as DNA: TGTGCCAGCAGCCCCAGCGGGGGGCGGGCCGGGGAGCTGTTTTTT.

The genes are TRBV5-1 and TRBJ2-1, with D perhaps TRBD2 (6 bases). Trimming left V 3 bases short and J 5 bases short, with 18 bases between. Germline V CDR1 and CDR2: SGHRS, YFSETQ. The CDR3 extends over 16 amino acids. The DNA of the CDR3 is TGCGCCAGCAGCTCCTCGACGGGAGCTCGTGACAATGAGCAGTTCTTC. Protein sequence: CASSSSTGARDNEQFF.

The CDR3 protein is CASRRQGETQYF. DNA of the CDR3: TGTGCCAGCAGGAGACAGGGCGAAACCCAGTACTTC. The V gene is TRBV2, the J gene TRBJ2-5; 7 bases agree with TRBD1. Trimming took 6 bases from V and 8 from J; bases not matched to a gene: 6. Germline V gene sequence: CDR1 SNHLY, CDR2 FYNNEI. The CDR3 consists of 12 residues.

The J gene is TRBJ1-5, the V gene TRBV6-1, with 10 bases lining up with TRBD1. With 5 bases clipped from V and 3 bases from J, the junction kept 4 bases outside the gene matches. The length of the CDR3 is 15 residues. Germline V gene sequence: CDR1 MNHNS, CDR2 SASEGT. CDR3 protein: CASSKGTGDNQPQHF. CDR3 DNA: TGTGCCAGCAGTAAAGGGACAGGGGACAATCAGCCCCAGCATTTT.

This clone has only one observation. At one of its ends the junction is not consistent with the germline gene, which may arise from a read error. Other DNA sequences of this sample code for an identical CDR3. CDR3 DNA sequence: TGTGCCAGCACCCAGCTACAGGGAAACGAGCAGTACTTT. Translation gives CASTQLQGNEQYF. The V call is TRBV2, the J call TRBJ2-7; TRBD1 might be the D (6 bases). The CDR3 has 13 amino acids. The germline CDR1 and CDR2 sequences are SNHLY and FYNNEI. The full variable domain, with the rest looked up from reference TRBV2 and TRBJ2-7, is EPEVTQTPSHQVTQMGQEVILRCVPISNHLYFYWYRQILGQKVEFLVSFYNNEISEKSEIFDDQFSVERPDGSNFTLKIRSTKLEDSAMYFCASTQLQGNEQYFGPGTRLTVT.

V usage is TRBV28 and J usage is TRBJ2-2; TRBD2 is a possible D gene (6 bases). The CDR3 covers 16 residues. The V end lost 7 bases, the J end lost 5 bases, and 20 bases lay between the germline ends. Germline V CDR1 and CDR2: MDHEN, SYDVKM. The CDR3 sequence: CASTIGGAGWTGELFF. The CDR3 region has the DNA TGTGCCAGCACCATTGGTGGGGCGGGGTGGACCGGGGAGCTGTTTTTT.

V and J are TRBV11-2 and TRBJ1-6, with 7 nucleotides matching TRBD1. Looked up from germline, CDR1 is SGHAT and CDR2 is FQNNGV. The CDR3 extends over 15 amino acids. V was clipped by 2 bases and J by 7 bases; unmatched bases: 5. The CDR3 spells CASSLLGGANSPLHF. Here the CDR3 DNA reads TGTGCCAGCAGCTTATTAGGGGGCGCCAATTCACCCCTCCACTTT.

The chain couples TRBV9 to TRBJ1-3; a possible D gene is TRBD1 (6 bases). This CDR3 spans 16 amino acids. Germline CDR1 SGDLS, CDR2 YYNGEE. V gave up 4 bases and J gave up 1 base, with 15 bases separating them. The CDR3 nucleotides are TGTGCCAGCAGCCAACAGAAAGGGGGATCTGGAAACACCATATATTTT. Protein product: CASSQQKGGSGNTIYF.

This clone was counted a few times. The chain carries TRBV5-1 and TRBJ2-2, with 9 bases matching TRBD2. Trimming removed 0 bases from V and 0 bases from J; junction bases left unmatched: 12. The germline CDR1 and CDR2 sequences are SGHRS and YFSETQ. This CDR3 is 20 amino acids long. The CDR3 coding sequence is TGCGCCAGCAGCTTGGACCCTGAGAATCTAGCGGGACCGAACACCGGGGAGCTGTTTTTT. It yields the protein CASSLDPENLAGPNTGELFF.

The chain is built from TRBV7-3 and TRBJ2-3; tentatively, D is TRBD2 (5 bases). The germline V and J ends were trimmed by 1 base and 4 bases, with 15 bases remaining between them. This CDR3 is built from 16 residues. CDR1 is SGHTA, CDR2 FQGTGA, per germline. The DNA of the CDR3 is TGTGCCAGCAGCTTAATTGGTCAAGGAGGCGCAGATACGCAGTATTTT. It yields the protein CASSLIGQGGADTQYF. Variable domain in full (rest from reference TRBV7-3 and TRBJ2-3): GAGVSQTPSNKVTEKGKYVELRCDPISGHTALYWYRQSLGQGPEFLIYFQGTGAADDSGLPNDRFFAVRPEGSVSTLKIQRTERGDSAVYLCASSLIGQGGADTQYFGPGTRLTVL.

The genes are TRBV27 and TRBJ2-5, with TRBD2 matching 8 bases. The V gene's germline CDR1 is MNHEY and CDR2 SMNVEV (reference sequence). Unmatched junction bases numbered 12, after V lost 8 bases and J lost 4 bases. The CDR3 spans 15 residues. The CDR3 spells CASGGVGGALETQYF. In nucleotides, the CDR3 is TGTGCCAGCGGGGGTGTCGGGGGGGCATTAGAGACCCAGTACTTC.

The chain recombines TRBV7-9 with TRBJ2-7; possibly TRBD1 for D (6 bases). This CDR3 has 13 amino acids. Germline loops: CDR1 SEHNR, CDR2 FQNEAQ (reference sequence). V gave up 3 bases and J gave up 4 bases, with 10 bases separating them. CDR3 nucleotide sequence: TGTGCCAGCAGCTTCGGGACAACGTACGAGCAGTACTTC. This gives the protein CASSFGTTYEQYF.

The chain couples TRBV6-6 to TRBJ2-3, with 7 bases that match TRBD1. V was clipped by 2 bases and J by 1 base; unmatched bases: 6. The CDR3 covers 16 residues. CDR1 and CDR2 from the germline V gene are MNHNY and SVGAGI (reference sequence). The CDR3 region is CASSYRDRVGTDTQYF. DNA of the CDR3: TGTGCCAGCAGTTACCGTGACAGGGTAGGCACAGATACGCAGTATTTT.

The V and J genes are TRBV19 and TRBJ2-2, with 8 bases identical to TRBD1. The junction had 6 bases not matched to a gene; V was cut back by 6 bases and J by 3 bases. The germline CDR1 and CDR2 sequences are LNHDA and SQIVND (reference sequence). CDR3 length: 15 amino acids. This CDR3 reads CASRGGQAYTGELFF. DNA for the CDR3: TGTGCCAGTAGAGGGGGACAGGCCTACACCGGGGAGCTGTTTTTT.

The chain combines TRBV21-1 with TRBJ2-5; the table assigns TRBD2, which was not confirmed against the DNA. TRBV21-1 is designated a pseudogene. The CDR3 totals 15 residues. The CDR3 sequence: CASSFGLSGGETQYF. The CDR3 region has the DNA TGTGCCAGCAGCTTCGGCCTCTCGGGGGGAGAGACCCAGTACTTC.

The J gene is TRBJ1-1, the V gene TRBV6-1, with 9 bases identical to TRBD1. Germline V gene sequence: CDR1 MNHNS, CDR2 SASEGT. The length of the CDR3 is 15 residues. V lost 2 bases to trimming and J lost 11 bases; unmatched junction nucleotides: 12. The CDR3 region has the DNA TGTGCCAGCAGTGAATTTGCCGGACAGGGGCAGAGGGCTTTCTTT. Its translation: CASSEFAGQGQRAFF.